Listed below are T cell receptor beta chains from one sample, sequenced in a study of blood T cell repertoires in COVID-19. Sequencing used immunoSEQ multiplex PCR; TCRdb keeps in-frame clones, though not all of them. This table has under 200,000 clones, around 80% appearing once. The sample was PBMCs or T cells enriched from blood (not recorded which). Receptors were obtained from a woman between 45 and 65 years old in a cohort exposed to, infected with or recovered from COVID-19 (not recorded which). The CDR3 runs from the conserved cysteine through the conserved F or W. The D gene is left open where the match is weak. Clone size is stated in some rows and not others, as once, few, many or a class when expanded.

d_call j_call v_call clone_size cdr3_aa cdr3_nt
NA TRBJ1-2 TRBV4-2 NA CASSQDMRAGRGYGYTF TGTGCCAGCAGCCAAGATATGAGGGCTGGTCGGGGCTATGGCTACACCTTC
NA TRBJ1-2 TRBV5-1 NA CASSLQGDGYGYTF TGCGCCAGCAGCTTACAGGGAGATGGGTATGGCTACACCTTC
NA TRBJ1-3 TRBV19 NA CASSIIETSNTIYF TGTGCCAGTAGTATAATCGAGACTTCGAACACCATATATTTT
NA TRBJ1-5 TRBV3-1/TRBV3-2 NA CASSQDLGGQPQHF TGTGCCAGCAGCCAAGACCTCGGGGGTCAGCCCCAGCATTTT
TRBD2 TRBJ2-7 TRBV19 NA CASSPPSGGIYEQYF TGTGCCAGTAGTCCCCCTAGCGGGGGGATCTACGAGCAGTACTTC
NA TRBJ2-6 TRBV19 NA CASTRSTGSTGANVLTF TGTGCCAGTACCCGATCAACAGGTAGTACTGGGGCCAACGTCCTGACTTTC
NA TRBJ1-2 TRBV10-3 NA CATQLTLSNYGYTF TGTGCCACGCAACTGACACTTTCTAACTATGGCTACACCTTC
TRBD1 TRBJ1-5 TRBV30 few CAWSVGQGDQPQHF TGTGCCTGGAGTGTGGGACAGGGAGACCAGCCCCAGCATTTT
TRBD2 TRBJ2-2 TRBV6-2/TRBV6-3 NA CASSPRIAGASTGELFF TGTGCCAGCAGCCCCCGGATAGCGGGGGCCTCCACCGGGGAGCTGTTTTTT
TRBD1 TRBJ1-3 TRBV6-2/TRBV6-3 NA CASSRDSPSSGNTIYF TGTGCCAGCAGTCGGGACAGTCCAAGCTCTGGAAACACCATATATTTT
NA TRBJ1-3 TRBV28 few CASSRSYARTPGNTIYF TGTGCCAGCAGTAGATCATACGCCCGGACACCAGGAAACACCATATATTTT
NA TRBJ2-1 TRBV5-6 NA CASSLLRSGSYNEQFF TGTGCCAGCAGCTTGTTACGGAGTGGGTCCTACAATGAGCAGTTCTTC
NA TRBJ1-1 TRBV3-1/TRBV3-2 NA CASSQTGTPRTEAFF TGTGCCAGCAGCCAAACAGGGACCCCAAGAACTGAAGCTTTCTTT
TRBD1 TRBJ1-1 TRBV25-1 once CASSDPGQGDTEAFF TGTGCCAGCAGTGACCCGGGACAGGGGGACACTGAAGCTTTCTTT
TRBD2 TRBJ2-1 TRBV7-8 NA CASSLGLAGWISNEQFF TGTGCCAGCAGCTTAGGACTAGCGGGGTGGATCTCGAATGAGCAGTTCTTC
TRBD1 TRBJ1-3 TRBV6-6 NA CASSLKRAGTGVSSGNTIYF TGTGCCAGCAGCCTAAAGAGAGCCGGGACAGGTGTTAGCTCTGGAAACACCATATATTTT
NA TRBJ1-4 TRBV3-1/TRBV3-2 once CASSQGLREKLFF TGTGCCAGCAGCCAAGGACTGCGGGAAAAACTGTTTTTT
NA TRBJ2-5 TRBV7-3 few CASSFRGSQTQYF TGTGCCAGCAGCTTCAGAGGGTCGCAGACCCAGTACTTC
NA TRBJ2-1 TRBV18 NA CASSPHPGAVSEQFF TGTGCCAGCTCACCACATCCAGGGGCGGTGAGTGAGCAGTTCTTC
TRBD1 TRBJ2-2 TRBV13 NA CASSFGQGEATGELFF TGTGCCAGCAGCTTTGGACAGGGGGAGGCCACCGGGGAGCTGTTTTTT
NA TRBJ2-6 TRBV29-1 NA CSVEESGANVLTF TGCAGCGTTGAGGAGTCTGGGGCCAACGTCCTGACTTTC
TRBD2 TRBJ2-7 TRBV15 NA CATSISRLAGGEQYF TGTGCCACCAGCATAAGTCGACTAGCGGGAGGCGAGCAGTACTTC
TRBD2 TRBJ2-7 TRBV19 once CASSPSGNQYEQYF TGTGCCAGTAGCCCTAGCGGGAATCAATACGAGCAGTACTTC
NA TRBJ2-7 TRBV20-1 NA CSAARPGDSYF TGCAGTGCTGCACGTCCAGGGGATTCGTACTTC
NA TRBJ1-4 TRBV7-2 once CASSLSSGTRVEKLFF TGTGCCAGCAGCTTAAGTTCCGGGACAAGGGTTGAAAAACTGTTTTTT
NA TRBJ1-3 TRBV28 NA CASSPQETHTIYF TGTGCCAGCAGTCCACAGGAGACCCACACCATATATTTT
TRBD1 TRBJ1-1 TRBV5-1 NA CASNYGQGNTEAFF TGCGCCAGCAACTATGGACAGGGGAACACTGAAGCTTTCTTT
NA TRBJ2-2 TRBV5-1 few CASSLERAGTGELFF TGCGCCAGCAGCCTAGAGAGGGCGGGCACCGGGGAGCTGTTTTTT
NA TRBJ1-1 TRBV7-9 NA CASSRYMNTEAFF TGTGCCAGCAGCCGTTACATGAACACTGAAGCTTTCTTT